One and the same sample provided the 15 T cell receptor beta chains below, sequenced in a study of technical replicates of blood from several donors. Only in-frame clones appear in the TCRdb table, and some are missing; sequencing was by immunoSEQ multiplex PCR. The sample includes about 80,000 clones, roughly 90% seen only once; the top ten take around 0.42%. Sequencing was performed on T cells isolated from PBMCs. The receptor set was obtained from a human donor in good health.

The chain joins TRBV9 to TRBJ2-3; maybe TRBD2 (6 bases). Trimming stripped 3 bases from V and 5 bases from J, with 19 bases between. The germline CDR1 and CDR2 sequences are SGDLS and YYNGEE. The CDR3 loop spans 16 amino acids. In nucleotides, the CDR3 is TGTGCCAGCAGCGGCGGGGCCCTCCCCCTTGTAGATACGCAGTATTTT. Translation: CASSGGALPLVDTQYF.

A single count supports this clone. V and J are TRBV2 and TRBJ2-7; perhaps TRBD1 as D (5 bases). The CDR3 length is 13 residues. Trimming took 6 bases from V and 1 from J, leaving 10 bases between them. CDR1 and CDR2 from the germline V gene are SNHLY and FYNNEI. Here the CDR3 reads CASRDNYSYEQYF. CDR3 in DNA: TGTGCCAGCAGGGACAACTATTCCTACGAGCAGTACTTC.

The V and J genes are TRBV2 and TRBJ2-2; TRBD2 matches 10 bases. Trimming took 10 bases from V and 6 from J; bases not matched to a gene: 2. The CDR3 is 12 amino acids. In germline, CDR1 is SNHLY, CDR2 FYNNEI. In DNA, the CDR3 is TGTGCCAACCTAGCGGGAGCCGGGGAGCTGTTTTTT. This sequence encodes CANLAGAGELFF.

The CDR3, as DNA: TGTGCCAGTTCTCTAGACAGGCTCCCAGATACGCAGTATTTT. It codes for CASSLDRLPDTQYF. The rearrangement links TRBV19 to TRBJ2-3; weak D call: TRBD1 (6 bases). The CDR3 is 14 amino acids. V lost 8 bases to trimming and J lost 4 bases, with 16 bases between them. Germline CDR1 reads LNHDA; CDR2 reads SQIVND (reference sequence).

The chain joins TRBV4-1 to TRBJ2-7, with D possibly matching TRBD1 (5 bases). V dropped 1 base and J dropped 3 bases, with 16 bases sitting between them. Germline CDR1 is MGHRA and CDR2 is YSYEKL. The CDR3 has 16 amino acids. CDR3 bases: TGCGCCAGCAGCCAAGGGGGCCAGCTAGGTGTCTACGAGCAGTACTTC. It is translated as CASSQGGQLGVYEQYF.

This chain joins TRBV4-3 and TRBJ2-1; no reliable D call. Looked up from germline, CDR1 is LGHNA and CDR2 is YSLEER. The germline V and J ends were trimmed by 1 base and 7 bases, with 11 bases remaining between them. The CDR3 extends over 14 amino acids. This CDR3 is CASSQVGLWNEQFF. CDR3 DNA: TGCGCCAGCAGCCAAGTTGGGCTATGGAATGAGCAGTTCTTC.

The chain joins TRBV19 to TRBJ1-2; TRBD1 agrees at 7 bases. The CDR3 spans 11 residues. In germline, CDR1 is LNHDA, CDR2 SQIVND (reference sequence). The V and J ends lost 6 bases and 8 bases, in that order; junction bases with no gene match: 3. CDR3 in DNA: TGTGCCAGTAGCCAGGGGGGCGGCTACACCTTC. Encoded protein: CASSQGGGYTF.

The CDR3 sequence is CASSVYDSSHTGELFF. The CDR3 region has the DNA TGTGCCAGCAGCGTATATGATTCGAGCCACACCGGGGAGCTGTTTTTT. This chain joins TRBV9 and TRBJ2-2; no clear D. The V gene lost 1 base and the J gene lost 3 bases, with 13 bases spanning the gap. The CDR3 spans 16 residues. Germline CDR1 SGDLS, CDR2 YYNGEE.

This clone was seen more than once but under ten times. The V gene is TRBV28, the J gene TRBJ2-1, with TRBD2 identical over 7 bases. CDR3 length: 15 amino acids. From germline, CDR1 is MDHEN and CDR2 SYDVKM. Unmatched junction bases numbered 6, after V lost 3 bases and J lost 4 bases. CDR3 bases: TGTGCCAGCAGTTTGGGGCTAGCGGATTACAATGAGCAGTTCTTC. Translation gives CASSLGLADYNEQFF.

This chain connects TRBV29-1 to TRBJ2-3, with 10 nucleotides matching TRBD1. J lost 3 bases, V lost 3 bases, and 3 bases had no gene match. This CDR3 has 14 amino acids. CDR1 and CDR2 from the germline V gene are SQVTM and ANQGSEA. CDR3 region: CSVEGQGFTDTQYF. The CDR3 nucleotides read TGCAGCGTTGAGGGACAGGGGTTTACAGATACGCAGTATTTT.

This chain links TRBV11-2 with TRBJ2-6; no firm D call. This CDR3 region has 15 residues. Between the trimmed V and J ends, which lost 5 bases and 1 base, there was a span of 9 bases. The germline V gene encodes CDR1 SGHAT and CDR2 FQNNGV. The CDR3 protein is CASSPLFSGANVLTF. CDR3 sequence (DNA): TGTGCCAGCAGCCCTTTGTTTTCTGGGGCCAACGTCCTGACTTTC.

The chain couples TRBV4-3 to TRBJ2-2; D not resolved. The germline V gene has CDR1 LGHNA and CDR2 YSLEER. V lost 2 bases and J lost 9, with 22 bases in between. The CDR3 covers 17 residues. The CDR3 DNA sequence: TGCGCCAGCAGCCAATCCTATCACCTAGAAGAGATTCGGGAGCTGTTTTTT. Protein product: CASSQSYHLEEIRELFF.

V is TRBV19 and J is TRBJ2-3, with 11 bases lining up with TRBD1. Germline CDR1 is LNHDA and CDR2 is SQIVND (reference sequence). The length of the CDR3 is 13 residues. The V segment lost 10 bases and the J segment 3 bases; nucleotides outside the gene matches: 3. The CDR3 reads CATRDRGTDTQYF. Here the CDR3 DNA reads TGTGCCACCCGGGACAGGGGGACAGATACGCAGTATTTT. Based on the CDR3 plus reference TRBV19 and TRBJ2-3, the full variable domain is DGGITQSPKYLFRKEGQNVTLSCEQNLNHDAMYWYRQDPGQGLRLIYYSQIVNDFQKGDIAEGYSVSREKKESFPLTVTSAQKNPTAFYLCATRDRGTDTQYFGPGTRLTVL.

The chain is built from TRBV5-1 and TRBJ2-7, with D uncertain. The germline V gene has CDR1 SGHRS and CDR2 YFSETQ. CDR3 length: 12 amino acids. Trimming removed 4 bases at V and 5 bases at J, with 10 bases between. The CDR3 loop reads CASSPSRDEQYF. The CDR3 DNA reads as TGCGCCAGCAGCCCTTCTCGGGACGAGCAGTACTTC.

This rearrangement joins TRBV9 to TRBJ2-1; 10 nucleotides align to TRBD2. The CDR3 sequence is 17 residues long. The J segment lost 8 bases and the V segment lost 3 bases, leaving 14 bases of the junction unmatched. Germline V lookup: CDR1 SGDLS, CDR2 YYNGEE. The CDR3 loop is CASSASLWSSGSDEQFF. CDR3 DNA sequence: TGTGCCAGCAGCGCCTCCCTTTGGTCTAGCGGGAGCGATGAGCAGTTCTTC.